The present T cell receptor beta chain was sequenced within a study of shared clonotypes between healthy human individuals. Study-wide findings and caveats: The authors sampled blood alone, and tissue repertoires likely differ. In contrast to clonotypes shared by all four donors, non-shared clonotypes had lower generation probabilities.

CDR3 size: 14 residues. The ends were cut back, 4 bases at V and 8 bases at J, with 15 bases in the middle. Germline CDR1 reads KGHSH; CDR2 reads LQKENI. TCRdb keeps only in-frame clones here, not all; method: immunoSEQ multiplex PCR. Of about 1.1 million clones in the sample, 70% to 80% were seen once. Remarks on this clone: Its antigen is unidentified.

All donors were healthy HIV-negative adults lacking recent acute infections or vaccinations. Sequences were obtained from memory CD4+ T cells from PBMCs. As for subset: CD45RA-negative fraction. The J gene is TRBJ2-1, the V gene TRBV18; tentative D call: TRBD2 (5 bases). The origin of this receptor is a man aged 18-30 years in good health. Some clones in this sample may be carry-over from other donors' samples. CDR3 region: CASSQMTNIDEQFF. For the CDR3, the DNA is TGTGCCAGCTCACAAATGACTAATATCGATGAGCAGTTCTTC.